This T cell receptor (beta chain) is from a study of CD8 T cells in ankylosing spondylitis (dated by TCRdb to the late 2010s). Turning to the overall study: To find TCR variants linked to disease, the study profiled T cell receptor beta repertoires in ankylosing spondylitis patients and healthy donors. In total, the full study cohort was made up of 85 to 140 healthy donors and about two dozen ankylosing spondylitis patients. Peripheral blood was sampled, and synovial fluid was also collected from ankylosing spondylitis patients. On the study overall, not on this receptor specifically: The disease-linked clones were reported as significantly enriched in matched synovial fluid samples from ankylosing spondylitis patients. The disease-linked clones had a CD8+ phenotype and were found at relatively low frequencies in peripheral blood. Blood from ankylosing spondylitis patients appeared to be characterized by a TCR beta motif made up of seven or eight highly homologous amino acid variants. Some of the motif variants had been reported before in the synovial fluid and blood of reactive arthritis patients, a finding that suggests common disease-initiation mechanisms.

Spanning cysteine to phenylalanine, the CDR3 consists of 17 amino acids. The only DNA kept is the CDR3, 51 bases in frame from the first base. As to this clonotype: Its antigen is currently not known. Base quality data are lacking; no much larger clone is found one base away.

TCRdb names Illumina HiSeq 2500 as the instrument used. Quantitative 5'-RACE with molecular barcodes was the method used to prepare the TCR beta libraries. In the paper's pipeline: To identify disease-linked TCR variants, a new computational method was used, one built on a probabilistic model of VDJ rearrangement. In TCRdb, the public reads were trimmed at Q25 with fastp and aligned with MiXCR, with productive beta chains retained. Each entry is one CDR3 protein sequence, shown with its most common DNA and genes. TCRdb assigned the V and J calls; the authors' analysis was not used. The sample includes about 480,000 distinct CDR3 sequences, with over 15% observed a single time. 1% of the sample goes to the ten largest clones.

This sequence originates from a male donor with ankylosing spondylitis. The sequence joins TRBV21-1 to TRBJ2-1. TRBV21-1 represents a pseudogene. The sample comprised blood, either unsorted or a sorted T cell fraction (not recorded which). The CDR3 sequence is CASSKPSSGRACNEQFF. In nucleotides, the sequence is TGTGCCAGCAGCAAACCGTCCAGCGGGAGGGCCTGCAATGAGCAGTTCTTC.